This T cell receptor beta chain was sequenced during a study of shared clonotypes between healthy human individuals (dated by TCRdb to about 2020). In terms of the full investigation: The cohort comprised a couple of women and three men aged 18 to 49 years. Per donor, three plates each were used for CD4 naive and CD4 memory, two for CD8 naive, and one for CD8 memory. To estimate repertoire size and how much clonotypes are shared between individuals, the study performed deep sequencing of blood TCR repertoires from 4 to 6 healthy adults. To increase sequencing depth and limit assay-specific biases, TCR repertoire library preparation and sequencing were carried out by different laboratories using diverse techniques. Per donor, leukapheresis produced somewhere between about 0.94 and 9 billion PBMCs. Overall results and qualifications from the work: Even with the large sequencing depth, rarefaction of the sorted-subset datasets indicated that sequencing was incomplete. Estimated clonotype richness was generally larger for naive than for memory subsets. Across a few donors, about 4.5% of naive CD4, approximately 3.5% of naive CD8, about 2.3% of memory CD4, and approximately 0.4% of memory CD8 clonotypes were shared. Because the study included a small number of donors, the genetic and exposure-history diversity represented was limited. Sampling was restricted to blood, and TCR repertoires in tissues likely differ from the TCR repertoires found in blood. Higher generation probabilities were observed for clonotypes shared by all four sorted-subset donors than for non-shared clonotypes. Based on pairwise subsampling, the degree of clonotype sharing among donors was expected to be affected by sequencing depth.

This clone was seen a few times. The antigen it recognizes is unknown. Base quality data are lacking; no much larger clone is found one base away. Using the deep immunoSEQ assay, TCR CDR3 regions were amplified from genomic DNA by multiplex PCR. Extracted genomic DNA from each cell subset was spread evenly across all wells of several immunoSEQ 96-well plates, with each plate serving as a replicate. For sorted subsets, each replicate PCR was loaded with roughly 200 ng genomic DNA, equivalent to approximately 27,000 T cell genomes. Purified libraries were measured with a Qubit 3.0 fluorometer, size-checked on a Bioanalyzer 2100, and measured again with the KAPA Library Quantification kit. Each immunoSEQ 96-well plate was sequenced on its own single-read 150-cycle Illumina NextSeq 550 flow cell. The authors' pipeline ran thus. Because the immunoSEQ output held only junctional sequences and lacked quality scores, the filtering could not match the filtering applied to full-length reads. Sequences were annotated with PyIR, a Python wrapper for IgBLAST v1.9, and V/J genes and CDR3 were assigned using IMGT germline references. Any read was removed if the V/J assignment was weak (E-value above 1e-6), the CDR3 was missing, or the read contained stop codons, out-of-frame junctions, or ambiguous translated residues. V3J clonotypes were defined as sequences sharing the same inferred V gene, J gene, and CDR3 amino acid sequence. Percentage overlap between repertoires was calculated by dividing the number of shared unique clonotypes by the size of the smaller repertoire. Richness of each repertoire was evaluated using RTK rarefaction, the Chao1 estimator, and Recon v2.1 estimates of unobserved clonotypes. For all TCRbeta clonotypes obtained by the gDNA method from a few donors, generation probabilities were computed with OLGA. TCRdb took this table from immuneACCESS and kept in-frame rearrangements with V and J called. Such tables lack part of the clones; where checked against another copy, unresolved V genes explain under half of the gap, and the rest is unexplained. V, J and clone size derive from that table, while D and trimming were established from the DNA sequence. The sample table records 110,000 or so clones; around two thirds of these occur just once. The leading ten clones occupy 20% to 25% of the sample.

The donors were healthy, HIV-negative adults with no recently reported acute infections or vaccinations. Every donor was a Caucasian adult living in Nashville, Tennessee, USA. CD8 memory samples were composed of magnetically selected CD45RO+ cells combined with CCR7-negative CD45RA+ effector memory (TemRA) cells. After blood collection by leukapheresis, PBMCs were isolated using Ficoll-Histopaque density gradient centrifugation and then cryopreserved in the vapor phase of liquid nitrogen. Purity and quantity of every magnetically sorted T cell population were checked by analytical flow cytometry. From each sorted fraction, genomic DNA was isolated and quantified by UV absorbance on a Nanodrop 2000c. Sequencing was done on a sample of memory CD8+ T cells sorted from blood. In light of the paper, this sample's cell subset or site label describes: CD45RO+ cells pooled with CCR7-negative TemRA cells. The clonotype originates from a woman younger than 45 in good health.

CDR3 region: CASSFPSGRARNEQFF. The nucleotide sequence reads TGTGCCAGCAGCTTCCCTAGCGGGAGGGCCCGGAATGAGCAGTTCTTC. The chain couples TRBV5-4 to TRBJ2-1; 12 bases in between match TRBD2. The CDR3, from cysteine to phenylalanine, totals 16 residues. Just CDR3 DNA is preserved here, 48 bases in frame from base 1. V loses 2 bases at its end and J loses 7 bases; junction bases beyond the gene matches: 7. The germline V gene (reference sequence) provides CDR1 SGHNT and CDR2 YYREEE. Where the CDR3 stops, the reference TRBV5-4 and TRBJ2-1 genes take over; the full variable domain is ETGVTQSPTHLIKTRGQQVTLRCSSQSGHNTVSWYQQALGQGPQFIFQYYREEENGRGNFPPRFSGLQFPNYSSELNVNALELDDSALYLCASSFPSGRARNEQFFGPGTRLTVL.